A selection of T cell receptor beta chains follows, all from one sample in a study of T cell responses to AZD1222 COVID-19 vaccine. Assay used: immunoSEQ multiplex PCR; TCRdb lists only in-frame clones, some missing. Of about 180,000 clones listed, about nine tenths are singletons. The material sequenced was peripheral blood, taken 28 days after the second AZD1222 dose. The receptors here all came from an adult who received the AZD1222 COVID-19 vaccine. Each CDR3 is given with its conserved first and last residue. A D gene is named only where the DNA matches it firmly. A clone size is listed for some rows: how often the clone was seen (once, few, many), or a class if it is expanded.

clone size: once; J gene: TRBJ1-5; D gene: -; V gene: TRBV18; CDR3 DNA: TGTGCCAGCTCACCATCCGTACAGGGAAATCAGCCCCAGCATTTT; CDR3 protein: CASSPSVQGNQPQHF
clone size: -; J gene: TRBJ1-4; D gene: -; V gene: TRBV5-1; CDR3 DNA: TGCGCCAGCAGACCAGGACAGATTAATGAAAAACTGTTTTTT; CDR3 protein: CASRPGQINEKLFF
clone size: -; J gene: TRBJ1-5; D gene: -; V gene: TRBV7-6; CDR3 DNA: TGTGCCAGCAGCCAAGGGGGGGCAGGGAGTCAGCCCCAGCATTTT; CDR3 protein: CASSQGGAGSQPQHF
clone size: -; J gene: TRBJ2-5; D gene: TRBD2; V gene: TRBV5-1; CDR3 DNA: TGCGCCAGCAGATGGGAGGGTGAGACCCAGTACTTC; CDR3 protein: CASRWEGETQYF
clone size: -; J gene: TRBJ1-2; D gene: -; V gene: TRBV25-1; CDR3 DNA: TGTGCCAGCACCCCAGGGGAGGGCGGCTACACCTTC; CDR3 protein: CASTPGEGGYTF
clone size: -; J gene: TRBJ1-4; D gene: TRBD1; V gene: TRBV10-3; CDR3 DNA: TGTGCCATCAGTGAGGACAGGGCCGAGAATGAAAAACTGTTTTTT; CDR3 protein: CAISEDRAENEKLFF
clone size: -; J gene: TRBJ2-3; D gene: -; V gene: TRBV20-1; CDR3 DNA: TGCAGTGCTAGTGAGCGTCGTACGCAGTATTTT; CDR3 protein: CSASERRTQYF
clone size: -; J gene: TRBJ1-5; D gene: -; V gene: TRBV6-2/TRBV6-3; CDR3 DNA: TGTGCCAGCAGTCAAATCCCCTTAGGAGGGATTCAGCCCCAGCATTTT; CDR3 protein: CASSQIPLGGIQPQHF
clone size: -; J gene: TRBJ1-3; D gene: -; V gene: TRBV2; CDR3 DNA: TGTGCCAGCAGTGAACTGGGGAGCTCTGGAAACACCATATATTTT; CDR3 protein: CASSELGSSGNTIYF
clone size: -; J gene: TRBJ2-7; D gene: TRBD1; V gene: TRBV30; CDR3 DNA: TGTGCCTGGAGTCTGGACAGGGGGCAGTACTTC; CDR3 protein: CAWSLDRGQYF
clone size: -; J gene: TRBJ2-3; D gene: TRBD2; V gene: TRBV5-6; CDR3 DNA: TGTGCCAGCAGGCAGGGACTAGCGGCCGTGGATACGCAGTATTTT; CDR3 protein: CASRQGLAAVDTQYF
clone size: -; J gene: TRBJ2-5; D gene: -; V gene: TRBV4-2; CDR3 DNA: TGTGCCAGCAGCCAAAGCGAGTACCAAGAGACCCAGTACTTC; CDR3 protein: CASSQSEYQETQYF
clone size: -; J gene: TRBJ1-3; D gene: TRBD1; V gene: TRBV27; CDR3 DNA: TGTGCCAGCAGTTTCGACAGGGGGCCAGGAAACACCATATATTTT; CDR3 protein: CASSFDRGPGNTIYF
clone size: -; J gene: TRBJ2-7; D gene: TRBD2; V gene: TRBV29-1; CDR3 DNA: TGCAGCGTTGCGACTCGACTAGCGGGTAACGAGCAGTACTTC; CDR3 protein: CSVATRLAGNEQYF
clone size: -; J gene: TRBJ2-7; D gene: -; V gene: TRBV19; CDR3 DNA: TGTGCCAGTAGCCCTAGAGGGGCAGGGAGTGTCTACGAGCAGTACTTC; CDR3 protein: CASSPRGAGSVYEQYF
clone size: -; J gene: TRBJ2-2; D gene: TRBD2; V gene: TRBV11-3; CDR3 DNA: TGTGCCAGCAGCCCTCGGACTAGCGGAGGGGAGCTGTTTTTT; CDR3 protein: CASSPRTSGGELFF
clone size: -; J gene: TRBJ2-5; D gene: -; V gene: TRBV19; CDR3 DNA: TGTGCCAGTAGTACGGGACGGCAAGAGACCCAGTACTTC; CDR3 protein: CASSTGRQETQYF
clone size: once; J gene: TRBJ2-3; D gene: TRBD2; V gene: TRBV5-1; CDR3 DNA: TGCGCCAGCAGCCGAGGACTAGCGGGGACAAGCACAGATACGCAGTATTTT; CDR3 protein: CASSRGLAGTSTDTQYF
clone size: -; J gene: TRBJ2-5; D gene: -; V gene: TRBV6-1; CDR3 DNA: TGTGCCAGCAGTGAAGCTCCAAACCTCAGCGGGACCCAGTACTTC; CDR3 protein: CASSEAPNLSGTQYF
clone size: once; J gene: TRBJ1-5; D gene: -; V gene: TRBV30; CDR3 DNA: TGTGCCTGGAGTTATGCAGCTAGCAATCAGCCCCAGCATTTT; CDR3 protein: CAWSYAASNQPQHF
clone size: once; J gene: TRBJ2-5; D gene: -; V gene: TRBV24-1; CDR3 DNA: TGTGCCACCAGTGTTACCCGTGGGGGTGGAGAGACCCAGTACTTC; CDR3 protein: CATSVTRGGGETQYF
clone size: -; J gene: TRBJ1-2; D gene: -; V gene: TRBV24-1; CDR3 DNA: TGTGCCACCAGTGATTTGCATCCCCCGCGGTGGGGCGGGAACTATGGCTACACCTTC; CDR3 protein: CATSDLHPPRWGGNYGYTF
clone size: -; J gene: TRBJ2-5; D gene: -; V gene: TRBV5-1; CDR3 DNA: TGCGCCAGCAGCTTGGAGGTCAGGCAAGAGACCCAGTACTTC; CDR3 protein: CASSLEVRQETQYF
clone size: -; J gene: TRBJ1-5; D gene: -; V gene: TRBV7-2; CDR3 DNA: TGTGCCAGCAGCAGGACAGCAGCATCCAATCAGCCCCAGCATTTT; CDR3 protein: CASSRTAASNQPQHF